This T cell receptor beta chain comes out of a study of tumor and adjacent non-tumor tissue in lung cancer. Study-level information: Histology: about a dozen adenocarcinoma, a couple of squamous cell carcinoma, 1 small cell lung cancer. Patients were aged roughly 30 to 76, nine to eleven men and roughly 5 women, stage I to III. On average, productive TCRbeta reads reached some 4.2 million per sample.

Trimming removed 5 bases from V and 3 bases from J, with 11 bases in between. The CDR3 has 13 residues. The germline V gene has CDR1 SGHRS and CDR2 YFSETQ. This sample's RNA came from whole unsorted tissue. Between August and November 2014, newly diagnosed, chemotherapy-naive lung cancer patients underwent thoracic surgery in China. The library came from three nested PCR rounds adapted from ARM-PCR protocols. TCRdb fed the multiplex PCR reads into MiXCR, producing one record per CDR3 protein. The sample contains about 93,000 distinct CDR3 sequences, around 71% of which appear only once. The sample taken for sequencing was lung tumor tissue. The sequence came from a man aged 60-69 years with non-small cell lung cancer. This chain joins TRBV5-1 and TRBJ2-5; either TRBD1 or TRBD2 may supply D (5 bases each). CDR3 in amino acids: CASRRDLEETQYF. The CDR3 DNA sequence: TGCGCCAGCAGACGGGACCTGGAAGAGACCCAGTACTTC.